Each of the 12 T cell receptor beta chains below was sequenced from the same sample in a study of shared clonotypes between healthy human individuals. The repertoire was sequenced with immunoSEQ multiplex PCR; TCRdb's copy has only in-frame clones and lacks some. The sample carries 2 million to 3 million clones, roughly 93% recorded once. Sequencing input: naive CD4+ T cells from PBMCs. Subset meaning: CD45RA+ positively selected. These receptors all come from a man between 18 and 35 years old in good health. Some clones in this sample may be carry-over from other donors' samples.

This chain uses TRBV14 with TRBJ2-7, with a weak D call TRBD1 (6 bases). CDR1 SGHDN and CDR2 FVKESK come from the germline V gene. This CDR3 is built from 14 residues. V was trimmed by 4 bases and J by 5 bases, leaving 15 bases between them. Here the CDR3 reads CASSPGTMRDEQYF. The DNA of the CDR3 is TGTGCCAGCAGCCCGGGGACAATGCGAGACGAGCAGTACTTC.

The chain combines TRBV7-9 with TRBJ1-6; the D is unclear. Germline CDR1 is SEHNR and CDR2 is FQNEAQ (reference sequence). The CDR3 runs 11 residues. Trimming shortened V by 5 bases and J by 6 bases, and 2 bases separated the two germline ends. The CDR3 DNA follows: TGTGCCAGCAGCCTTAATTCACCCCTCCACTTT. It specifies CASSLNSPLHF.

V and J are TRBV5-8 and TRBJ2-1; the D is unclear. Germline-derived CDR1 and CDR2 are SGHTS and YDEGEE. CDR3 length: 15 amino acids. Trimming removed 1 base from V and 3 bases from J, with 11 bases in between. CDR3 sequence (DNA): TGTGCCAGCAGCTTGAAGGGCTACTACTACAATGAGCAGTTCTTC. Amino acids: CASSLKGYYYNEQFF.

The chain recombines TRBV18 with TRBJ1-1; D ambiguous. The CDR3 consists of 13 residues. The germline gives CDR1 KGHSH, CDR2 LQKENI. V was pared by 8 bases and J by 3 bases, with 13 bases between. In DNA, the CDR3 is TGTGCCAGCCTCGCAATTCCGGACACTGAAGCTTTCTTT. This encodes CASLAIPDTEAFF. Drawing the rest from reference TRBV18 and TRBJ1-1, the complete variable domain is NAGVMQNPRHLVRRRGQEARLRCSPMKGHSHVYWYRQLPEEGLKFMVYLQKENIIDESGMPKERFSAEFPKEGPSILRIQQVVRGDSAAYFCASLAIPDTEAFFGQGTRLTVV.

In this sample, this clone turned up once. The genes are TRBV27 and TRBJ2-3, with 8 bases identical to TRBD1. Losses at the gene ends were 6 bases for V and 5 bases for J; bases not matched to a gene: 7. CDR3 length: 14 residues. Per the germline V gene, CDR1 is MNHEY and CDR2 is SMNVEV (reference sequence). CDR3 residues: CASRRQGRGDTQYF. For the CDR3, the DNA is TGTGCCAGCAGGAGACAGGGGCGAGGAGATACGCAGTATTTT.

V usage is TRBV5-6 and J usage is TRBJ2-7, with D unresolved. Germline lookup yields CDR1 SGHDT and CDR2 YYEEEE. V lost 2 bases and J 4 bases, leaving 7 bases between the germline ends. This CDR3 comprises 12 residues. DNA of the CDR3: TGTGCCAGCAGCTTCTTAGCTTACGAGCAGTACTTC. As protein: CASSFLAYEQYF.

CDR3 in DNA: TGTGCCATCAGTGAGCGATGGACTAGCGGGAGCGGCTACGAGCAGTACTTC. It codes for CAISERWTSGSGYEQYF. This sequence joins TRBV10-3 and TRBJ2-7; 13 bases map to TRBD2. V trimming: 2 bases; J trimming: 3 bases; junction bases outside the gene matches: 7. This CDR3 has 17 amino acids. Germline CDR1 is ENHRY and CDR2 is SYGVKD.

The V and J genes are TRBV6-6 and TRBJ2-3; D is perhaps TRBD1 (5 bases). The V end lost 6 bases, the J end lost 2 bases, and 9 bases lay between the germline ends. CDR1 and CDR2 from the germline V gene are MNHNY and SVGAGI (reference sequence). The CDR3 length is 13 residues. This CDR3 is CASRDSSTDTQYF. Written as DNA, the CDR3 is TGTGCCAGCAGAGACAGTTCCACAGATACGCAGTATTTT.

The gene calls are TRBV29-1 and TRBJ1-3, with D unresolved. The V gene lost 4 bases and the J gene lost 0 bases, with 7 bases spanning the gap. Looked up from germline, CDR1 is SQVTM and CDR2 is ANQGSEA. The CDR3 is 13 residues long. Here the CDR3 DNA reads TGCAGCGTTGCGGGAAACTCTGGAAACACCATATATTTT. Translated: CSVAGNSGNTIYF.

Details on this clone: Distinct nucleotide sequences in the sample also encode this CDR3. The rearrangement joins TRBV5-1 to TRBJ2-2; D is uncertain. The germline V gene has CDR1 SGHRS and CDR2 YFSETQ. V dropped 0 bases and J dropped 0 bases, with 3 bases sitting between them. The CDR3 loop spans 14 amino acids. The CDR3 sequence is CASSLGSNTGELFF. In nucleotides, the CDR3 is TGCGCCAGCAGCTTGGGCTCGAACACCGGGGAGCTGTTTTTT.

The rearrangement joins TRBV5-1 to TRBJ1-4; D gene unclear. There are 15 residues in the CDR3. Trimming took 0 bases from V and 1 from J, leaving 7 bases between them. Germline V lookup: CDR1 SGHRS, CDR2 YFSETQ. For the CDR3, the DNA is TGCGCCAGCAGCTTGGGGGGTGGAACTAATGAAAAACTGTTTTTT. This encodes CASSLGGGTNEKLFF.

The chain has TRBV5-1 and TRBJ2-7; possible D gene TRBD1, 6 bases. The CDR3 is 15 residues long. Trimming pared 0 bases from V and 2 bases from J, leaving 12 bases between. Looked up from germline, CDR1 is SGHRS and CDR2 is YFSETQ. CDR3 in amino acids: CASSLVAGEPYEQYF. The CDR3 DNA reads as TGCGCCAGCAGCTTGGTGGCAGGGGAGCCCTACGAGCAGTACTTC.